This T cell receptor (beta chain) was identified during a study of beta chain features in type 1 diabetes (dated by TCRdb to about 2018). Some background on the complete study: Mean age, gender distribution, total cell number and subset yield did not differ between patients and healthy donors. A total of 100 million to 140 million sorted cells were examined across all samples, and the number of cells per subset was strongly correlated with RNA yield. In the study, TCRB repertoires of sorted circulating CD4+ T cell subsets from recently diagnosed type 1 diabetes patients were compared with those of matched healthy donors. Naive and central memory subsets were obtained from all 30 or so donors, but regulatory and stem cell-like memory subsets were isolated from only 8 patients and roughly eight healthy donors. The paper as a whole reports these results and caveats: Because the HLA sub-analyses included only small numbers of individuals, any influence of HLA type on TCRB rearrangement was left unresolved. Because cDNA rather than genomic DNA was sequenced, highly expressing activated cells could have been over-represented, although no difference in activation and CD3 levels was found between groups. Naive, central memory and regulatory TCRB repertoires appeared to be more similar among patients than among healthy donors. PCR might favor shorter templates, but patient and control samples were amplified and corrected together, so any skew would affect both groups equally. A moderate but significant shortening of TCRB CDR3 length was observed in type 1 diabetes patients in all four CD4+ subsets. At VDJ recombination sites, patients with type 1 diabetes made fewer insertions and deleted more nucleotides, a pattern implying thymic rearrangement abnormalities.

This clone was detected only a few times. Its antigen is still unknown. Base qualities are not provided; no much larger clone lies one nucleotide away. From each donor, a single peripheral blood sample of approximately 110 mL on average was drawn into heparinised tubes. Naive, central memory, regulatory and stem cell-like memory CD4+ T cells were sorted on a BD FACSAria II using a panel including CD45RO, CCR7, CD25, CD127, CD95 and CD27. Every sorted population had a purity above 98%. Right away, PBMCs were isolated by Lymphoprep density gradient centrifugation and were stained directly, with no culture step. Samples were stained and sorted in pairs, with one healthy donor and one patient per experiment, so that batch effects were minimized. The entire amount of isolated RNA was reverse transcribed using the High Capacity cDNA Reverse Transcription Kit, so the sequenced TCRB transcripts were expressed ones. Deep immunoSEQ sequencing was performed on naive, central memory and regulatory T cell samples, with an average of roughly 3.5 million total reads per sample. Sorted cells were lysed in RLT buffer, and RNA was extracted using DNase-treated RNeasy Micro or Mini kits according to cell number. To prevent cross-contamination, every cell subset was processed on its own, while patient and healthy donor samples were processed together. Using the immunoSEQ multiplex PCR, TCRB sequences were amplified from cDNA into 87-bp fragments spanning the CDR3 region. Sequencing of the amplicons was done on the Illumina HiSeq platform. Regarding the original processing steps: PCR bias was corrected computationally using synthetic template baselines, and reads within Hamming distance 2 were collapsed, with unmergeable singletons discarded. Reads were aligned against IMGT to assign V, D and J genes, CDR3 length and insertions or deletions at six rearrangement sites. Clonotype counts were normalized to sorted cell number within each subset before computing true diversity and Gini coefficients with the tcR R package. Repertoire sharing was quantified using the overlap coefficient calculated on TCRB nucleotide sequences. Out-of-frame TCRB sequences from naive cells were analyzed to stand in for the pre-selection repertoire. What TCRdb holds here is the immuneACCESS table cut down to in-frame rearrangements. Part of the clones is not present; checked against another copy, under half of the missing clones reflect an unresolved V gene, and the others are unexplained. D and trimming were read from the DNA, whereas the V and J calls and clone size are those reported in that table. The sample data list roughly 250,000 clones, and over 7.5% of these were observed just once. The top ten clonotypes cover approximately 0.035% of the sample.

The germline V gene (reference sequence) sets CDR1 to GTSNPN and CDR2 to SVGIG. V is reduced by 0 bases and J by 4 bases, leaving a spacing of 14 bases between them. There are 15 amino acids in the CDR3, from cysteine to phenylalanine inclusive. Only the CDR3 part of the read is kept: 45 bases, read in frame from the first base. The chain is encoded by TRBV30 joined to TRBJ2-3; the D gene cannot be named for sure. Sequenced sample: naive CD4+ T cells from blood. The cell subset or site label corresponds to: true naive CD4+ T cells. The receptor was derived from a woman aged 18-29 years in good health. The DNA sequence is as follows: TGTGCCTGGAGTGTTAGGCTAGTCTTCTCAGATACGCAGTATTTT. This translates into CAWSVRLVFSDTQYF.